The 31 T cell receptor beta chains reported below all come from one sample, sequenced in a study of OX40 agonist ivuxolimab in advanced cancers. The library relied on the immunoSEQ multiplex PCR assay. This immuneACCESS table, as held by TCRdb, lists in-frame sequences with V and J called but not all clones. Of the missing ones, under half trace to an unresolved V gene in checked studies; the others have no known cause. In this sample the table shows around 94,000 clones, roughly nine tenths of which occur a single time. The ten top clones hold 3% to 4% of the sample. Sequences were derived from CD4+ or CD8+ T cells sorted from blood, sampled in a trial of the OX40 agonist ivuxolimab. These receptors were obtained from an adult with an advanced solid tumor such as melanoma, head and neck, liver or kidney cancer.

V usage is TRBV27 and J usage is TRBJ2-5; 8 bases are shared with TRBD2. Trimming took 4 bases from V and 1 from J; bases not matched to a gene: 2. Germline CDR1 MNHEY, CDR2 SMNVEV (reference sequence). CDR3 length equals 14 residues. CDR3 sequence reads: CASSSGGGQETQYF. In DNA form, the CDR3 reads TGTGCCAGCAGTTCGGGGGGGGGCCAAGAGACCCAGTACTTC.

CDR3 nucleotides: TGTGCCACTAGGACAGGGGGCTTGCACACGACCCCCTACGAGCAGTACTTC. It translates to CATRTGGLHTTPYEQYF. The chain recombines TRBV19 with TRBJ2-7, with 11 bases aligning to TRBD1. The CDR3 is made up of 17 amino acids. Trimming took 10 bases from V and 2 from J; bases not matched to a gene: 16. Looked up from germline, CDR1 is LNHDA and CDR2 is SQIVND (reference sequence).

The gene calls are TRBV5-6 and TRBJ1-1; D is perhaps TRBD1 (6 bases). Germline V gives CDR1 SGHDT, CDR2 YYEEEE. Trimming pared 4 bases from V and 1 base from J, leaving 8 bases between. The CDR3 spans 13 residues. DNA of the CDR3: TGTGCCAGCAGCCCGACAGGGAACACTGAAGCTTTCTTT. Protein sequence: CASSPTGNTEAFF.

The gene calls are TRBV4-3 and TRBJ1-5; tentative D call: TRBD1 (6 bases). The ends were cut back, 4 bases at V and 0 bases at J, with 10 bases in the middle. The CDR3 contains 15 residues. CDR1 LGHNA and CDR2 YSLEER come from the germline V gene. CDR3 region: CASSPGAYSNQPQHF. The CDR3, as DNA: TGCGCCAGCAGCCCGGGGGCTTATAGCAATCAGCCCCAGCATTTT.

The chain links TRBV4-2 to TRBJ1-2, with 8 bases matching TRBD1. The V gene's germline CDR1 is LGHNA and CDR2 YNFKEQ. The V gene end was trimmed by 4 bases and the J gene end by 7 bases; junction bases not matched to a gene: 11. The CDR3 runs 15 residues. The CDR3 DNA is TGTGCCAGCAGCCCCACCGAGGACAGGGTTAGTGGCTACACCTTC. Protein sequence: CASSPTEDRVSGYTF.

This clone was seen once. The chain links TRBV2 to TRBJ1-2; D gene ambiguous. In germline, CDR1 is SNHLY, CDR2 FYNNEI. The CDR3 covers 13 residues. With 6 bases removed from V and 6 bases from J, the gap between germline ends came to 14 bases. CDR3 DNA: TGTGCCAGCAGCCCGATAGGGTGGGATGGCTACACCTTC. Residues: CASSPIGWDGYTF.

V is TRBV7-2 and J is TRBJ2-7, with TRBD2 identical over 8 bases. This CDR3 region has 14 residues. The V gene's germline CDR1 is SGHTA and CDR2 FQGNSA. V was pared by 5 bases and J by 3 bases, with 6 bases of the junction left unmatched. CDR3 sequence: CASSPGLAGYEQYF. DNA of the CDR3: TGTGCCAGCAGCCCAGGACTAGCTGGCTACGAGCAGTACTTC.

The chain links TRBV5-4 to TRBJ2-7, with TRBD1 as a possible D gene (5 bases). The germline V and J ends were trimmed by 2 bases and 3 bases, with 9 bases remaining between them. Germline assignment: CDR1 SGHNT and CDR2 YYREEE (reference sequence). The CDR3 is 13 residues long. CDR3: CASSFRGNYEQYF. CDR3 in DNA: TGTGCCAGCAGCTTTAGGGGTAACTACGAGCAGTACTTC.

This chain joins TRBV27 and TRBJ2-6, with 10 bases identical to TRBD1. Germline CDR1 MNHEY, CDR2 SMNVEV (reference sequence). This CDR3 has 17 residues. V shed 5 bases, J shed 2 bases, and the junction held 6 bases outside the gene matches. CDR3 amino acids: CASSETGGVAGANVLTF. For the CDR3, the DNA is TGTGCCAGCAGTGAGACAGGGGGCGTAGCTGGGGCCAACGTCCTGACTTTC.

The gene calls are TRBV29-1 and TRBJ2-1; D is undetermined. This CDR3 comprises 11 residues. Germline V gene lookup returns CDR1 SQVTM and CDR2 ANQGSEA. V was trimmed by 4 bases and J by 7 bases, leaving 8 bases between them. Written as DNA, the CDR3 is TGCAGCGTTGTTTTCAGGAATGAGCAGTTCTTC. Its translation is CSVVFRNEQFF.

The gene calls are TRBV2 and TRBJ2-1, with 11 bases matching TRBD2. The length of the CDR3 is 15 residues. After removal of 5 bases from V and 9 bases from J, the junction contained 9 bases not matched to a gene. Per germline, CDR1 SNHLY and CDR2 FYNNEI. CDR3 nucleotides: TGTGCCAGCAGTCTCACTAGCGGGGGTTTCGGTGAGCAGTTCTTC. This codes for CASSLTSGGFGEQFF.

V and J are TRBV2 and TRBJ2-7, with D unresolved. Germline V lookup: CDR1 SNHLY, CDR2 FYNNEI. The length of the CDR3 is 13 residues. Trimming removed 8 bases at V and 0 bases at J, with 11 bases between. CDR3 sequence (DNA): TGTGCCAGCTCAAACTCGTACTCCTACGAGCAGTACTTC. Its protein is CASSNSYSYEQYF. The full variable domain, completed using reference TRBV2 and TRBJ2-7, is EPEVTQTPSHQVTQMGQEVILRCVPISNHLYFYWYRQILGQKVEFLVSFYNNEISEKSEIFDDQFSVERPDGSNFTLKIRSTKLEDSAMYFCASSNSYSYEQYFGPGTRLTVT.

The CDR3 DNA reads as TGCGCCAGCAGCCAGCGTGACCTCAACGGGGCCTCAGGGTTGGCTTTCTTT. This gives the protein CASSQRDLNGASGLAFF. The J gene is TRBJ1-1, the V gene TRBV4-1, with D possibly matching TRBD1 (5 bases). The CDR3 runs to 17 residues. V was shortened by 3 bases and J by 11 bases, with 28 bases between the two germline ends. The germline V gene encodes CDR1 MGHRA and CDR2 YSYEKL.

To note about this clone: Additional DNA sequences in this sample encode the identical CDR3. The chain recombines TRBV6-1 with TRBJ2-7; TRBD1 might be the D (6 bases). The germline CDR1 and CDR2 sequences are MNHNS and SASEGT. This CDR3 is 12 amino acids long. The V and J ends lost 5 bases and 3 bases respectively, with 8 bases between them. The CDR3 region has the DNA TGTGCCAGCAGTAGGACAGTCTACGAGCAGTACTTC. It codes for CASSRTVYEQYF.

Remarks on this clone: Other nucleotide sequences from this sample produce the same CDR3. The rearrangement uses TRBV19 and TRBJ1-1; no firm D call. V lost 8 bases and J 1 base, leaving 8 bases between the germline ends. This CDR3 spans 12 amino acids. Per the germline V gene, CDR1 is LNHDA and CDR2 is SQIVND (reference sequence). The CDR3, as DNA: TGTGCCAGTGGCATTGGGAACACTGAAGCTTTCTTT. As protein: CASGIGNTEAFF. The full variable domain, with the rest looked up from reference TRBV19 and TRBJ1-1, is DGGITQSPKYLFRKEGQNVTLSCEQNLNHDAMYWYRQDPGQGLRLIYYSQIVNDFQKGDIAEGYSVSREKKESFPLTVTSAQKNPTAFYLCASGIGNTEAFFGQGTRLTVV.

J is TRBJ2-7 and V is TRBV9; the D gene is possibly TRBD2 (5 bases). The CDR3 is made up of 14 amino acids. Germline V gene sequence: CDR1 SGDLS, CDR2 YYNGEE. Trimming removed 3 bases from V and 6 bases from J, with 16 bases in between. The CDR3 sequence: CASSAHLTSIEQYF. As DNA, the CDR3 is TGTGCCAGCAGCGCACATCTAACTAGTATCGAGCAGTACTTC. Drawing the rest from reference TRBV9 and TRBJ2-7, the complete variable domain is DSGVTQTPKHLITATGQRVTLRCSPRSGDLSVYWYQQSLDQGLQFLIQYYNGEERAKGNILERFSAQQFPDLHSELNLSSLELGDSALYFCASSAHLTSIEQYFGPGTRLTVT.

V and J are TRBV30 and TRBJ1-2, with a tentative D call TRBD1 (6 bases). Trimming pared 4 bases from V and 0 bases from J, leaving 21 bases between. Germline V gene lookup returns CDR1 GTSNPN and CDR2 SVGIG (reference sequence). The CDR3 sequence is 17 residues long. The CDR3 nucleotides are TGTGCCTGGAACGTCGCCAGGGGAGGTGTAGCTAACTATGGCTACACCTTC. This sequence encodes CAWNVARGGVANYGYTF. The variable domain in full, with the rest retrieved from reference TRBV30 and TRBJ1-2, is SQTIHQWPATLVQPVGSPLSLECTVEGTSNPNLYWYRQAAGRGLQLLFYSVGIGQISSEVPQNLSASRPQDRQFILSSKKLLLSDSGFYLCAWNVARGGVANYGYTFGSGTRLTVV.

This sequence joins TRBV12-5 and TRBJ2-7; 10 nucleotides align to TRBD2. V dropped 3 bases and J dropped 6; count of bases not matched to a gene: 5. There are 14 residues in the CDR3. Germline V gives CDR1 LGHNT, CDR2 FRNRAP. CDR3 sequence (DNA): TGTGCTAGTGGTTTTGGGACTAGCGAGACCGAGCAGTACTTC. It translates to CASGFGTSETEQYF.

V and J are TRBV19 and TRBJ2-7, with D perhaps TRBD1 (8 bases). Germline V gene data show CDR1 as LNHDA and CDR2 as SQIVND (reference sequence). V shed 7 bases and J shed 6 bases, with 22 bases lying between them. This CDR3 comprises 15 residues. CDR3 bases: TGTGCCAGTATGGGGAGGGGGCAGGGGGCGTCCGAGCAGTACTTC. Translating it yields CASMGRGQGASEQYF.

The rearrangement joins TRBV4-1 to TRBJ2-1, with D perhaps assigned TRBD1 or TRBD2 (6 bases each). Trimming left V 1 base short and J 10 bases short, with 11 bases between. This CDR3 has 13 amino acids. Looked up from germline, CDR1 is MGHRA and CDR2 is YSYEKL. The CDR3 loop reads CASSQGGGYEQFF. CDR3 DNA: TGCGCCAGCAGCCAAGGAGGGGGGTACGAGCAGTTCTTC.

This chain uses TRBV6-1 with TRBJ1-1; D is ambiguous. This CDR3 has 12 residues. Germline CDR1 MNHNS, CDR2 SASEGT. Trimming pared 0 bases from V and 12 bases from J, leaving 11 bases between. The CDR3 sequence: CASSEARVETFF. For the CDR3, the DNA is TGTGCCAGCAGTGAAGCACGCGTGGAGACTTTCTTT.

The chain uses TRBV19 and TRBJ2-7, with a weak D call TRBD1 (5 bases). The V end was cut by 1 base, the J end by 0 bases, with 10 bases between. The CDR3 runs to 15 residues. CDR1 is LNHDA and CDR2 is SQIVND in the germline V gene (reference sequence). The CDR3 region has the DNA TGTGCCAGTAGTATAGGCGCCCAGGGCTCCTACGAGCAGTACTTC. It yields the protein CASSIGAQGSYEQYF.

A single count supports this clone. This chain uses TRBV4-1 with TRBJ1-1, with D possibly being TRBD1 (6 bases). Trimming pared 3 bases from V and 4 bases from J, leaving 18 bases between. Germline V lookup: CDR1 MGHRA, CDR2 YSYEKL. The CDR3 contains 16 residues. CDR3 sequence (DNA): TGCGCCAGCAGCCACCCACTTCAGCTAGGGGGCACTGAAGCTTTCTTT. It translates to CASSHPLQLGGTEAFF.

This chain joins TRBV2 and TRBJ1-1; D gene ambiguous. Germline V gives CDR1 SNHLY, CDR2 FYNNEI. V was shortened by 7 bases and J by 3 bases, with 12 bases between the two germline ends. This CDR3 is 13 amino acids long. DNA for the CDR3: TGTGCCAGCATTCCGCGCGGGGACACTGAAGCTTTCTTT. Protein sequence: CASIPRGDTEAFF.

CDR3 sequence: CASSLPGRSGEQFF. CDR3 nucleotide sequence: TGCGCCAGCAGCCTCCCCGGTAGGAGCGGGGAGCAGTTCTTC. V and J are TRBV4-1 and TRBJ2-1; maybe TRBD2 (6 bases). The CDR3 consists of 14 residues. Trimming removed 4 bases from V and 10 bases from J, with 17 bases in between. Looked up from germline, CDR1 is MGHRA and CDR2 is YSYEKL.

The V and J genes are TRBV11-2 and TRBJ2-6, with a possible D match to TRBD2 (5 bases). In germline, CDR1 is SGHAT, CDR2 FQNNGV. This CDR3 is 18 amino acids long. Trimming left V 2 bases short and J 0 bases short, with 14 bases between. CDR3 nucleotides: TGTGCCAGCAGCTTACCCCGAGTTGGGAGCTCTGGGGCCAACGTCCTGACTTTC. Its translation is CASSLPRVGSSGANVLTF.

V gene TRBV4-1 combines with J gene TRBJ1-3, with no clear D. The V end was cut by 4 bases, the J end by 0 bases, with 10 bases between. The CDR3 has 15 residues. CDR1 and CDR2 (germline): MGHRA, YSYEKL. CDR3 in amino acids: CASSPNTGSGNTIYF. In nucleotides, the CDR3 is TGCGCCAGCAGCCCCAACACGGGCTCTGGAAACACCATATATTTT.

This clone was seen just once. The chain combines TRBV4-3 with TRBJ2-5; tentatively, D is TRBD2 (6 bases). Trimming left V 2 bases short and J 5 bases short, with 21 bases between. Germline V gene sequence: CDR1 LGHNA, CDR2 YSLEER. The CDR3 has 17 amino acids. CDR3 loop: CASSQSNRPGLTETQYF. In nucleotides, the CDR3 is TGCGCCAGCAGCCAATCGAACCGGCCGGGACTGACGGAGACCCAGTACTTC.

The gene calls are TRBV13 and TRBJ2-7; 7 bases fit TRBD2. The CDR3 runs 13 residues. From germline, CDR1 is PRHDT and CDR2 FYEKMQ (reference sequence). Trimming took 1 base from V and 7 from J; bases not matched to a gene: 4. CDR3 in DNA: TGTGCCAGCAGCTTAGTCGGTAGCGGGGAGCAGTACTTC. Translated: CASSLVGSGEQYF.

V gene TRBV6-6 combines with J gene TRBJ1-2; 9 bases are shared with TRBD1. J gave up 7 bases and V 0 bases, and 6 bases lay outside the gene matches. Per the germline V gene, CDR1 is MNHNY and CDR2 is SVGAGI (reference sequence). This CDR3 contains 15 residues. DNA of the CDR3: TGTGCCAGCAGTTACTCAGAACAGGGGGCGCGTGGCTACACCTTC. This sequence encodes CASSYSEQGARGYTF.

CDR3: CASSSRGSGDQETQYF. For the CDR3, the DNA is TGTGCCAGCAGCTCCCGGGGTAGCGGGGACCAAGAGACCCAGTACTTC. V gene TRBV11-2 combines with J gene TRBJ2-5, with 8 bases fitting TRBD2. V lost 4 bases to trimming and J lost 0 bases; unmatched junction nucleotides: 7. The CDR3 runs 16 residues. Looked up from germline, CDR1 is SGHAT and CDR2 is FQNNGV.